The T cell receptor (beta chain) described here comes from a study of T cell changes during pregnancy in multiple sclerosis. Measured with immunoSEQ multiplex PCR; TCRdb has only the in-frame clones, and not every one. The data contain 36,000 or so clones, around 91% of them singletons. The germline CDR1 and CDR2 sequences are MGHRA and YSYEKL. The CDR3 is made up of 12 amino acids. The V and J ends lost 4 bases and 6 bases respectively, with 10 bases between them. The chain carries TRBV4-1 and TRBJ2-7; TRBD2 might be the D (6 bases). The sequences come from CD8+ T cells from peripheral blood mononuclear cells, collected in the third trimester of pregnancy. This sequence originates from a female donor with multiple sclerosis, enrolled in a pregnancy study. The CDR3 DNA reads TGCGCCAGCAGCCTTGACGGGAGCGAGCAGTACTTC. Encoded protein: CASSLDGSEQYF.